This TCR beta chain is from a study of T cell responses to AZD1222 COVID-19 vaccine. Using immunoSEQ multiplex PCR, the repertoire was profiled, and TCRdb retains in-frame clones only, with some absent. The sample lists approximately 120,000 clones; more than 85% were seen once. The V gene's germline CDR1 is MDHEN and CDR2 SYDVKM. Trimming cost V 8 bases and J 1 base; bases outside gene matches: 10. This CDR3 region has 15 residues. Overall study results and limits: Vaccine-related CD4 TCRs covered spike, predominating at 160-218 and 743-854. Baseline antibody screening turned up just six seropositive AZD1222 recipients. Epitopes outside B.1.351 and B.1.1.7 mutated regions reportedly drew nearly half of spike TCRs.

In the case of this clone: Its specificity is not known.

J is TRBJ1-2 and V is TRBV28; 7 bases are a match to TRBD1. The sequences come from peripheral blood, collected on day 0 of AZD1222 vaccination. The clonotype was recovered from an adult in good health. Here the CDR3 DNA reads TGTGCCAGCCTAGAAAGGACAGGTTTTAACTATGGCTACACCTTC. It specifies CASLERTGFNYGYTF.